The TCR beta chain described here comes from a study of regulatory T cells in long-lasting Graves disease (dated by TCRdb to the early 2020s). Regarding the complete study: Persistent Graves' disease was defined as persistently positive TSH receptor autoantibodies together with antithyroid drug treatment for over 5 years. The study was registered as a clinical trial and conducted in China. Peripheral blood TCR sequencing and RNA sequencing compared persistent Graves' disease patients with newly diagnosed Graves' disease patients. Persistent Graves' disease patients in the clinical cohort had taken antithyroid drugs for roughly ten years on average. A total of some 35 samples underwent TCR sequencing, from 13 patients with persistent Graves' disease and roughly 20 patients with newly diagnosed Graves' disease.

The label giving this sample's time point can be read as: persistent/refractory GD, antithyroid drugs over 5 years with positive TRAb. RNA was extracted from PBMCs in TRIzol for both TCR sequencing and RNA sequencing. Graves' disease was diagnosed according to American Thyroid Association guidelines. Recruitment of patients was carried out at an endocrinology department in Xi'an, China. Each patient gave about 10 milliliters of peripheral blood, collected in an EDTA anticoagulant tube. Ficoll Paque Plus density gradient separation was used to isolate PBMCs, and no further T cell sorting was performed. An Agilent 2100 Bioanalyzer and agarose gel were used to assess RNA quality, and a NanoDrop 2000 was used to measure RNA concentration. The library relied on multiplex PCR. The instrument was an Illumina HiSeq 4000. To build TCR beta libraries, CDR3 regions were amplified by Arm-PCR using iRepertoire HTBI primers. Gel purification was performed on PCR products prior to sequencing. The original pipeline was this. Gene usage analysis of CDR3 amino acid clonotypes used the approximately 62 TRBV and 14 to 15 TRBJ segments found across samples. COPE and FqMerger were used to merge filtered high-quality paired reads into contigs. Contigs were aligned with BLAST to IMGT TRBV, TRBD and TRBJ reference genes, and CDR3 was defined per IMGT. Highly expanded clones were defined as clonotypes with a frequency above 0.1%. Repertoire diversity was measured by Shannon entropy, and V-J evenness by the Gini coefficient. Clonotypes shared by more than one individual were considered public. TCRdb reprocessing: public reads trimmed at Q25 with fastp, clones called with MiXCR, in-frame beta chains kept. Each CDR3 protein gets just one entry, which takes the most common genes and DNA from the rows behind it. What appears here as the V and J calls and clone size reflects TCRdb's work, not the paper's. In this sample the table shows 310,000 or so distinct CDR3 sequences, 20% of which occur a single time. Clones ranked in the top ten supply approximately 31% of the sample.

Including cysteine and phenylalanine, the CDR3 has 14 amino acids. Only the CDR3 region is kept as DNA, spanning 42 bases read in frame from base 1. V is cut by 3 bases and J by 0 bases, and the space between the germline ends is 6 bases. As encoded in the germline V gene, CDR1 is SGHRS while CDR2 is YFSETQ. What the research found in general, with its limitations: TRBV28, TRBJ1-2 and TRBJ2-5 were preferentially used in persistent disease, while TRBV20-1 and TRBJ2-1 were favored in newly diagnosed disease. Sequencing and analysis were restricted to the TCR beta chain. A larger number of public clonotypes was shared among persistent patients (approximately 2,600) than among newly diagnosed patients (approximately 930). Peripheral blood alone was examined, since thyroid tissue, which constituted the primary lesion, could not be accessed. As a limitation, the authors acknowledged that the small sample size may reduce accuracy. Compared with newly diagnosed patients, patients with persistent Graves' disease had lower TCR Shannon entropy and fewer highly expanded clones, which suggests clonal expansion.

A note on this clonotype: Its antigen is still unknown. Per-nucleotide qualities are absent, and no much larger clonotype sits a single base away.

Sequencing was performed on peripheral blood mononuclear cells (PBMCs), taken when the disease was refractory, from a patient treated with antithyroid drugs. The sequence came from a female donor with Graves disease. The sequence joins TRBV5-1 to TRBJ2-2, with the identity of the D gene unclear. The bases read TGCGCCAGCAGCTCGTCAACGAACACCGGGGAGCTGTTTTTT. This yields the protein CASSSSTNTGELFF.